A single sample is the source of the 6 T cell receptor beta chains below, sequenced in a study of blood T cell repertoires in COVID-19. Only in-frame clones appear in the TCRdb table, and some are missing; sequencing was by immunoSEQ multiplex PCR. The sample yields under 200,000 clones, more than 75% seen once. Sequenced sample: peripheral blood. These receptor sequences come from a man between 60 and 70 years old with COVID-19, enrolled during active disease.

The chain recombines TRBV10-3 with TRBJ1-2; 11 bases are a match to TRBD1. The CDR3 has 15 residues. CDR1 is ENHRY, CDR2 SYGVKD, per germline. V shed 4 bases and J 5 bases; nucleotides not matched to a gene: 6. The CDR3 sequence: CAISGTGGARYGYTF. Here the CDR3 DNA reads TGTGCCATCAGTGGGACAGGGGGCGCAAGATATGGCTACACCTTC.

The chain has TRBV7-8 and TRBJ1-3; perhaps TRBD1 as D (5 bases). Trimming took off 7 bases at V and 4 bases at J, with 20 bases between the two ends. The CDR3 is 16 residues long. The V gene's germline CDR1 is SGHVS and CDR2 FQNEAQ. CDR3 sequence (DNA): TGTGCCAGCACCGCACGTCCACAGGTTATGGGAAACACCATATATTTT. Translated, it gives CASTARPQVMGNTIYF.

V is TRBV5-1 and J is TRBJ1-1; D is uncertain. The CDR3 loop spans 15 amino acids. Germline CDR1 is SGHRS and CDR2 is YFSETQ. V was clipped by 0 bases and J by 1 base, with 10 bases between them. This chain's CDR3 is CASSLAPGRNTEAFF. CDR3 nucleotides: TGCGCCAGCAGCTTGGCCCCGGGGAGGAACACTGAAGCTTTCTTT.

The V and J genes are TRBV7-2 and TRBJ1-3; 8 bases line up with TRBD1. V shed 0 bases and J 6 bases; nucleotides not matched to a gene: 1. The germline V gene encodes CDR1 SGHTA and CDR2 FQGNSA. The CDR3 length is 14 residues. CDR3 nucleotides: TGTGCCAGCAGCTTAGCGACAGGGGTAAACACCATATATTTT. Translated: CASSLATGVNTIYF.

The chain's CDR3 is CASSKTGWSTGELFF. The CDR3 coding sequence is TGTGCCAGCAGCAAGACAGGGTGGAGCACCGGGGAGCTGTTTTTT. The J gene is TRBJ2-2, the V gene TRBV14, with 7 bases aligning to TRBD1. The germline V gene encodes CDR1 SGHDN and CDR2 FVKESK. With V trimmed by 5 bases and J by 4 bases, 7 bases remained unmatched. CDR3 size: 15 residues.

This clone has just one count. This chain connects TRBV5-1 to TRBJ2-5; tentatively, D is TRBD2 (6 bases). Trimming shortened V by 5 bases and J by 2 bases, and 19 bases separated the two germline ends. CDR3 length equals 16 residues. CDR1 is SGHRS, CDR2 YFSETQ, per germline. The CDR3 region has the DNA TGCGCCAGCAGACTTCAAAACAGCGGGTCTCAAGAGACCCAGTACTTC. Translating it yields CASRLQNSGSQETQYF.